A selection of T cell receptor beta chains follows, all from one sample in a study of T cell responses to AZD1222 COVID-19 vaccine. The assay was immunoSEQ multiplex PCR, and TCRdb's table has in-frame clones only and misses some. The sample yields 75,000 to 95,000 clones, approximately 90% seen once. Sequenced here: peripheral blood, sampled 28 days after the second AZD1222 dose. The receptors shown here come from an adult who received the AZD1222 COVID-19 vaccine. CDR3s include the opening cysteine and the closing phenylalanine or tryptophan. D genes are given only for firm matches. For some rows the clone size is stated as once, few or many, or as a class when expanded; others skip it.

J gene: TRBJ2-2
D gene: TRBD1
V gene: TRBV5-1
clone size: NA
CDR3 protein: CASSNRPGGNTGELFF
CDR3 DNA: TGCGCCAGCAGCAACCGACCAGGGGGGAACACCGGGGAGCTGTTTTTT

J gene: TRBJ1-5
D gene: NA
V gene: TRBV5-8
clone size: once
CDR3 protein: CASSPGGGSGQPQHF
CDR3 DNA: TGTGCCAGCAGCCCTGGGGGGGGATCGGGTCAGCCCCAGCATTTT

J gene: TRBJ2-2
D gene: TRBD1
V gene: TRBV9
clone size: many
CDR3 protein: CASTGRQGADTGELFF
CDR3 DNA: TGTGCCAGCACCGGCCGGCAGGGGGCTGACACCGGGGAGCTGTTTTTT

J gene: TRBJ2-7
D gene: NA
V gene: TRBV5-1
clone size: NA
CDR3 protein: CASSADGRDFSYEQYF
CDR3 DNA: TGCGCCAGCAGCGCTGACGGACGGGACTTCTCCTACGAGCAGTACTTC

J gene: TRBJ2-3
D gene: NA
V gene: TRBV29-1
clone size: NA
CDR3 protein: CSVDERLRADTQYF
CDR3 DNA: TGCAGCGTTGACGAGCGGTTAAGGGCAGATACGCAGTATTTT

J gene: TRBJ2-2
D gene: NA
V gene: TRBV6-5
clone size: NA
CDR3 protein: CASGGYDTGELFF
CDR3 DNA: TGTGCCAGCGGAGGGTATGACACCGGGGAGCTGTTTTTT

J gene: TRBJ2-5
D gene: TRBD2
V gene: TRBV7-6
clone size: NA
CDR3 protein: CASSPGGLAGIQETQYF
CDR3 DNA: TGTGCCAGCAGCCCAGGGGGACTAGCGGGGATACAAGAGACCCAGTACTTC

J gene: TRBJ1-1
D gene: TRBD1
V gene: TRBV9
clone size: NA
CDR3 protein: CASSTGDTEAFF
CDR3 DNA: TGTGCCAGTTCGACAGGGGACACTGAAGCTTTCTTT

J gene: TRBJ2-5
D gene: TRBD2
V gene: TRBV14
clone size: once
CDR3 protein: CASSHTREETQYF
CDR3 DNA: TGTGCCAGCAGCCATACGCGGGAGGAGACCCAGTACTTC

J gene: TRBJ1-4
D gene: TRBD1
V gene: TRBV3-1/TRBV3-2
clone size: NA
CDR3 protein: CASSQGGRPGQGWITNEKLFF
CDR3 DNA: TGTGCCAGCAGCCAAGGGGGCCGTCCCGGACAGGGGTGGATCACTAATGAAAAACTGTTTTTT